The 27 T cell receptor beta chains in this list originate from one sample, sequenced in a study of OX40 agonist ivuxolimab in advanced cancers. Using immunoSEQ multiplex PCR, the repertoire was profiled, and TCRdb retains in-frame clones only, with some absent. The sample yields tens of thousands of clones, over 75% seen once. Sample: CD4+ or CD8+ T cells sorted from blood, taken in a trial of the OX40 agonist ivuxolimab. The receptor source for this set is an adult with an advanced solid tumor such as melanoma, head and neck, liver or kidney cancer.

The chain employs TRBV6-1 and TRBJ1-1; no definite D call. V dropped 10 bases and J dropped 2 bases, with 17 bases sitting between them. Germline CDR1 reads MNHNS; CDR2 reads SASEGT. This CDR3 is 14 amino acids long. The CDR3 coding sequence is TGTGCCACCCTGCCTGGCAGGTCTAACACTGAAGCTTTCTTT. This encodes CATLPGRSNTEAFF.

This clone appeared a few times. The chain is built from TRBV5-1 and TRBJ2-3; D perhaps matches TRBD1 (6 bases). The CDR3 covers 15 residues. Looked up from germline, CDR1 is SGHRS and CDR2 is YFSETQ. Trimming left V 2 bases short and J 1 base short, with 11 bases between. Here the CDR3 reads CASSFGPGGTDTQYF. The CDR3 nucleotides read TGCGCCAGCAGCTTCGGTCCAGGGGGCACAGATACGCAGTATTTT.

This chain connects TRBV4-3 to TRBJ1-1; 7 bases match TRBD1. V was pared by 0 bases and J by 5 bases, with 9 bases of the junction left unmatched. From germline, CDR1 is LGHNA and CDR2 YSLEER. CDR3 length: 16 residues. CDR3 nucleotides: TGCGCCAGCAGCCAAGATCCGACAGGGAGGGCGACTGAAGCTTTCTTT. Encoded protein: CASSQDPTGRATEAFF.

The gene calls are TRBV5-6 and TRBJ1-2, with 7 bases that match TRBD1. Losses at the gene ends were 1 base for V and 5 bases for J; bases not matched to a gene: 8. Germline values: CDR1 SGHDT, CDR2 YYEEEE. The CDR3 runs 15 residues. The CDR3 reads CASSLFGGQAYGYTF. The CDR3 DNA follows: TGTGCCAGCAGCTTGTTCGGAGGACAGGCTTATGGCTACACCTTC.

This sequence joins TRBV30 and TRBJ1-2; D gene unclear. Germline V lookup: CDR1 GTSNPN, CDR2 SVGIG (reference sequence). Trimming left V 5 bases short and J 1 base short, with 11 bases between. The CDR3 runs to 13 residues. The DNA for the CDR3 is TGTGCCTGGCGAGGCTTTAGTAACTATGGCTACACCTTC. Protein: CAWRGFSNYGYTF.

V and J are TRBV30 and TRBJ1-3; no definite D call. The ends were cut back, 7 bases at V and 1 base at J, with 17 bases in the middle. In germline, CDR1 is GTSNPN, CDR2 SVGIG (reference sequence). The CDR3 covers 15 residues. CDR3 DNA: TGTGCCTACGATCCGGGCCCCAGGTCTGGAAACACCATATATTTT. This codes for CAYDPGPRSGNTIYF. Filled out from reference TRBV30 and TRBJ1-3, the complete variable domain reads SQTIHQWPATLVQPVGSPLSLECTVEGTSNPNLYWYRQAAGRGLQLLFYSVGIGQISSEVPQNLSASRPQDRQFILSSKKLLLSDSGFYLCAYDPGPRSGNTIYFGEGSWLTVV.

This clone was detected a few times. The CDR3 DNA sequence: TGTGCCAGCAGTTGGGGGGCTAGCACAGATACGCAGTATTTT. This gives the protein CASSWGASTDTQYF. This chain links TRBV6-1 with TRBJ2-3, with D possibly called TRBD1 or TRBD2 (6 bases each). The V end was cut by 5 bases, the J end by 0 bases, with 9 bases between. The CDR3 is 14 residues long. The germline V gene has CDR1 MNHNS and CDR2 SASEGT.

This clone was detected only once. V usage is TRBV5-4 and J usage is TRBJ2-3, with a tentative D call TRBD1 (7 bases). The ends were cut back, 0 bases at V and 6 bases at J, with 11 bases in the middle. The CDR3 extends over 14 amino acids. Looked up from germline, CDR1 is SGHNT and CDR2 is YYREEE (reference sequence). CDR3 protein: CASSLAQGRDTQYF. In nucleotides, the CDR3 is TGTGCCAGCAGCTTGGCACAGGGGAGGGATACGCAGTATTTT. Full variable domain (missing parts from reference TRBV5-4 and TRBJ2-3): ETGVTQSPTHLIKTRGQQVTLRCSSQSGHNTVSWYQQALGQGPQFIFQYYREEENGRGNFPPRFSGLQFPNYSSELNVNALELDDSALYLCASSLAQGRDTQYFGPGTRLTVL.

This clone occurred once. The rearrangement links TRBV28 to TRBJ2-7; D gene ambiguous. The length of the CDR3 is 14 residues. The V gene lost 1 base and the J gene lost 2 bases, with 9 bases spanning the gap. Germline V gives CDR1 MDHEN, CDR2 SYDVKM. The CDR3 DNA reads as TGTGCCAGCAGTTTATTCCAGGCCCCCTACGAGCAGTACTTC. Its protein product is CASSLFQAPYEQYF.

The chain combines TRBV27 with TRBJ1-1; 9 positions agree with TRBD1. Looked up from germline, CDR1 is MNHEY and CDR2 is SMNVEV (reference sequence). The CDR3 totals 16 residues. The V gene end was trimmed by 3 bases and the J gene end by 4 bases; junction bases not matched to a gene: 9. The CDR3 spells CASSLGTGRFVTEAFF. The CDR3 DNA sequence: TGTGCCAGCAGTTTGGGGACAGGGCGTTTTGTCACTGAAGCTTTCTTT.

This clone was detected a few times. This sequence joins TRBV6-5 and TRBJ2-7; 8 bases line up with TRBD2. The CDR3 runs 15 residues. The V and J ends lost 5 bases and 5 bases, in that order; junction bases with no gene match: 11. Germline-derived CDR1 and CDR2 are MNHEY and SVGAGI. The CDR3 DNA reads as TGTGCCAGCAGTACTTCCGGGACTAGTATCGACGAGCAGTACTTC. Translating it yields CASSTSGTSIDEQYF.

The CDR3 reads CASSTNLATLGTHGELFF. The CDR3 DNA reads TGTGCCAGCAGCACGAATCTAGCTACCCTAGGGACGCACGGGGAGCTGTTTTTT. The chain has TRBV5-5 and TRBJ2-2; D tentatively reads TRBD1 or TRBD2 (5 bases each). V was cut by 4 bases and J by 7 bases, with 26 bases left in between. The CDR3 spans 18 residues. The germline V gene encodes CDR1 SGHKS and CDR2 YYEKEE (reference sequence).

CDR3 in amino acids: CASSLYIGFLVAENTIYF. In DNA form, the CDR3 reads TGTGCCAGCAGCCTTTATATTGGGTTTTTGGTCGCAGAAAACACCATATATTTT. The chain links TRBV7-9 to TRBJ1-3; no clear D gene. V dropped 5 bases and J dropped 6 bases, with 26 bases sitting between them. Germline CDR1 reads SEHNR; CDR2 reads FQNEAQ (reference sequence). CDR3 length: 18 residues.

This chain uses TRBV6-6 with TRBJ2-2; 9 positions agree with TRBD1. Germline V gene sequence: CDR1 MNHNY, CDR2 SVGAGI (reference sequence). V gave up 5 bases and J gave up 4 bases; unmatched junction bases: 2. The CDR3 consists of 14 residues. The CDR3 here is CASSQTGGTGELFF. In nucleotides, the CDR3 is TGTGCCAGCAGTCAGACAGGGGGCACCGGGGAGCTGTTTTTT.

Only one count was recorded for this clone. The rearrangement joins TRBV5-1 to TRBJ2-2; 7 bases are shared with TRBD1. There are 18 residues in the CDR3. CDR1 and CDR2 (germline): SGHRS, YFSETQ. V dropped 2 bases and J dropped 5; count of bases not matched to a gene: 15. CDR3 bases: TGCGCCAGCAGCTTCGATACAGGGGAAGTGCGCTATACCGGGGAGCTGTTTTTT. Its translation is CASSFDTGEVRYTGELFF.

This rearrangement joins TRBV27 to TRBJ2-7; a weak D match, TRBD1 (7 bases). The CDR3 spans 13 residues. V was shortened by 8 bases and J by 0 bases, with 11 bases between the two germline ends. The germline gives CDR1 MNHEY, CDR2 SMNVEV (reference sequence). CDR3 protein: CASGGDSSYEQYF. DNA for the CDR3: TGTGCCAGCGGAGGGGACAGCTCCTACGAGCAGTACTTC.

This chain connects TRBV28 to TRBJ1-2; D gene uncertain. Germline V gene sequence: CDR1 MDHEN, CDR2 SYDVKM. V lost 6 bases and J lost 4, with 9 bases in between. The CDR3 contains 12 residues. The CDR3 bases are TGTGCCAGCAGCTCCCCCGGCTATGGCTACACCTTC. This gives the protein CASSSPGYGYTF.

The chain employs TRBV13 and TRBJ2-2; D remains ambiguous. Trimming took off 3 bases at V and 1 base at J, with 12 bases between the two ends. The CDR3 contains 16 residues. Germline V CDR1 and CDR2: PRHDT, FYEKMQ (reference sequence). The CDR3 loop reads CASSLGLGGNTGELFF. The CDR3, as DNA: TGTGCCAGCAGCTTGGGCTTGGGCGGGAACACCGGGGAGCTGTTTTTT. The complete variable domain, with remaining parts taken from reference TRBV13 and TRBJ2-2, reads AAGVIQSPRHLIKEKRETATLKCYPIPRHDTVYWYQQGPGQDPQFLISFYEKMQSDKGSIPDRFSAQQFSDYHSELNMSSLELGDSALYFCASSLGLGGNTGELFFGEGSRLTVL.

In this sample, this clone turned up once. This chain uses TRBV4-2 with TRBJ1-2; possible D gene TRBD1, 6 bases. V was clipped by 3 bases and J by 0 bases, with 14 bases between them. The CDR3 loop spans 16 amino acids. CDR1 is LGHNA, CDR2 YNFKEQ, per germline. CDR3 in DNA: TGTGCCAGCAGCCACGGGCAGGGGAGATCTAACTATGGCTACACCTTC. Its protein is CASSHGQGRSNYGYTF.

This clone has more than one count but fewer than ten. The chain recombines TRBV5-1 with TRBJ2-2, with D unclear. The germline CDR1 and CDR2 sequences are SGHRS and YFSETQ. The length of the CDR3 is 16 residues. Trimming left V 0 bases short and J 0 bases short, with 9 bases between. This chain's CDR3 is CASSLGPQTNTGELFF. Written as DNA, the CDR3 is TGCGCCAGCAGCTTGGGCCCGCAGACGAACACCGGGGAGCTGTTTTTT.

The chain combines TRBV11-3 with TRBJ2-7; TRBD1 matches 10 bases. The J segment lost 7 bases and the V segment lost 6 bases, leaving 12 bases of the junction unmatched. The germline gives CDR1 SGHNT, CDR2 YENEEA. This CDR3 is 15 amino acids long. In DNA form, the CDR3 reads TGTGCCAGCAGGATGTCGGGACAGGGGACGGGGGAGCAGTACTTC. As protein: CASRMSGQGTGEQYF.

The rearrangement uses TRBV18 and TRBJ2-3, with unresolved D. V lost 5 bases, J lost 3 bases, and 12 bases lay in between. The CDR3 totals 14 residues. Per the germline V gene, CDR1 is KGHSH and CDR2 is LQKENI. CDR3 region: CASSVRVGTDTQYF. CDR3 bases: TGTGCCAGCTCAGTCCGCGTGGGGACAGATACGCAGTATTTT.

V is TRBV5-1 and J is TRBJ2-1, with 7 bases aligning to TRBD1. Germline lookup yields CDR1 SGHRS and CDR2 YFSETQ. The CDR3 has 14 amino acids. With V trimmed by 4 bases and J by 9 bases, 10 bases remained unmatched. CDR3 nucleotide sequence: TGCGCCAGCAGCATCGGACAGGTGTTGACTGAGCAGTTCTTC. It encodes CASSIGQVLTEQFF.

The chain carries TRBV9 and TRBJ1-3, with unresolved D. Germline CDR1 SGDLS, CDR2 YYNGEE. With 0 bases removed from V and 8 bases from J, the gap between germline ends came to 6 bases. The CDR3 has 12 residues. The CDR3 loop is CASSVVEDTIYF. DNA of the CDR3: TGTGCCAGCAGCGTAGTTGAGGACACCATATATTTT. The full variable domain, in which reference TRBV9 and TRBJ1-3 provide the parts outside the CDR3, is DSGVTQTPKHLITATGQRVTLRCSPRSGDLSVYWYQQSLDQGLQFLIQYYNGEERAKGNILERFSAQQFPDLHSELNLSSLELGDSALYFCASSVVEDTIYFGEGSWLTVV.

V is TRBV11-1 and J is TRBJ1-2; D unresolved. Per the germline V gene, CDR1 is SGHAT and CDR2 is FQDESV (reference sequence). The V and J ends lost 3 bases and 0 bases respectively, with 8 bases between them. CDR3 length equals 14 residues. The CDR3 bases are TGTGCCAGCAGCTTGGGAAGGGCTAACTATGGCTACACCTTC. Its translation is CASSLGRANYGYTF.

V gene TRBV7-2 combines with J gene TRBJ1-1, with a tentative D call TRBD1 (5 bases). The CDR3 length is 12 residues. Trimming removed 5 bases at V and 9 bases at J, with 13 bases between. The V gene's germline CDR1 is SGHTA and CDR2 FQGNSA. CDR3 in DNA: TGTGCCAGCAGCCAGCGCCGGGGGAAAGCTTTCTTT. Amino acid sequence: CASSQRRGKAFF.

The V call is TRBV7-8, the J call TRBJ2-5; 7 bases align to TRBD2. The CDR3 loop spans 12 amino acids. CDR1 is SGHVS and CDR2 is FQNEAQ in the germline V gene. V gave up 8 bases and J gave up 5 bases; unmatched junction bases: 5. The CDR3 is CASVETSETQYF. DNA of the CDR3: TGTGCCAGCGTGGAGACTAGCGAGACCCAGTACTTC.